This section outlines one TCR beta chain sequence together with its context. Only in-frame clones appear in the TCRdb table, and some are missing; sequencing was by immunoSEQ multiplex PCR. The sample consists of 150,000 to 200,000 clones, roughly 80% of them appearing once. Germline values: CDR1 ENHRY, CDR2 SYGVKD. The J segment lost 0 bases and the V segment lost 8 bases, leaving 10 bases of the junction unmatched. This CDR3 has 16 residues. The data stem from a study of blood T cell repertoires in COVID-19. Whole-study context: Sites in the United States, Italy and Spain provided acute and convalescent COVID-19 samples. Sample material is recorded as cDNA or gDNA derived from T cells, B-cell-depleted T cells, or PBMCs.

The TCR originated in a woman aged 40 to 50 with acute COVID-19. This chain links TRBV10-3 with TRBJ1-5, with TRBD1 identical over 7 bases. The specimen sequenced was PBMCs or T cells enriched from blood (not recorded which). This chain's CDR3 is CAIHYRGCNSNQPQHF. CDR3 sequence (DNA): TGTGCCATCCATTACAGGGGTTGCAATAGCAATCAGCCCCAGCATTTT.